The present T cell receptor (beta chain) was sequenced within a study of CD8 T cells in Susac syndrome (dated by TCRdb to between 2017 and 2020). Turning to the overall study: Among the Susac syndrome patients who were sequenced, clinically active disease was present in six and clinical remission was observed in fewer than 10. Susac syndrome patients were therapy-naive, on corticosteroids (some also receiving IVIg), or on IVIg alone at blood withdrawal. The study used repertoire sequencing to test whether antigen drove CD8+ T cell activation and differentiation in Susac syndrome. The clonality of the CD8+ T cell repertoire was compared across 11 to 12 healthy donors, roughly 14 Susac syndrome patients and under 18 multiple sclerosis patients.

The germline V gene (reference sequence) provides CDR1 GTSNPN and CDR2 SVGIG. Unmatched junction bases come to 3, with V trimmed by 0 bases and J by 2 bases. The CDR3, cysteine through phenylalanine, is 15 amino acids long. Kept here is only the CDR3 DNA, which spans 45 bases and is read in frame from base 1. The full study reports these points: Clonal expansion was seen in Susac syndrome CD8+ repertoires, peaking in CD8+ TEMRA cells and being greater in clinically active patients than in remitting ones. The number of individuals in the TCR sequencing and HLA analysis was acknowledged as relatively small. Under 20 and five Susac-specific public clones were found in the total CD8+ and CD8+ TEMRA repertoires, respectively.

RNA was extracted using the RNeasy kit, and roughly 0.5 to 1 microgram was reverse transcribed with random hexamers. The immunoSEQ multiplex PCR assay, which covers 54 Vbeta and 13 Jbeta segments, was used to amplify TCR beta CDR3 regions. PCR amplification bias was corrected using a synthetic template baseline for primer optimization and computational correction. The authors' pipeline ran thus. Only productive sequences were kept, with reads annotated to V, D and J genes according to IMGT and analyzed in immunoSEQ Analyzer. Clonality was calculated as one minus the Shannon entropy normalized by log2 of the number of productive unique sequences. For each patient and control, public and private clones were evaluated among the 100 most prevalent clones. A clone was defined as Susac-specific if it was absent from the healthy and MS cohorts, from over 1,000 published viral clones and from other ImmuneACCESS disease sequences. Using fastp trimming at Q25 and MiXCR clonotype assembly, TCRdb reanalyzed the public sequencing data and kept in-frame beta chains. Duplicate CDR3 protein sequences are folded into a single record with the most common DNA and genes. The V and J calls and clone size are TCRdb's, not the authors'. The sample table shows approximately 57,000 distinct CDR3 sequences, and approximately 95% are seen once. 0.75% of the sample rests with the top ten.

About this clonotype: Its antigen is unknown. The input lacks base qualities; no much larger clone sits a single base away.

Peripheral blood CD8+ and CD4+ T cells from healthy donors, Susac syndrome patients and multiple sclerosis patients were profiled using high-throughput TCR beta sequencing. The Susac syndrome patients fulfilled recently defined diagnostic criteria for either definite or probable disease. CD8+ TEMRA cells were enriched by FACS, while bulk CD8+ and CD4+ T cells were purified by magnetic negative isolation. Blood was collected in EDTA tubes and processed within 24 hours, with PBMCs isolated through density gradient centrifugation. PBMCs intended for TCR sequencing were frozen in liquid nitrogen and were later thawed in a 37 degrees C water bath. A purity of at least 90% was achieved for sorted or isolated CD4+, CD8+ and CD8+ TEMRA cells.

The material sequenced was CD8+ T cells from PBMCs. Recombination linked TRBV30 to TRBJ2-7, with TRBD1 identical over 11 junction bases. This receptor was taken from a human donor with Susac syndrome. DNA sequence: TGTGCCTGGAGTGTGGGGACAGGGGGAGCCTACGAGCAGTACTTC. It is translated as CAWSVGTGGAYEQYF.